The entry below gives a single T cell receptor beta chain sequence along with its context. The entry originates in a study of Ad26.COV2.S vaccination and SARS-CoV-2 variants. TCRdb's copy holds only in-frame clones and misses some; the assay was immunoSEQ multiplex PCR. The sample lists about 320,000 clones, just over 85% occurring once. Treatment meaning: 19 received Ad26.COV2.S at low or high dose, single or two shots; 5 received placebo; per-sample allocation not given. The investigators took samples on day 63 after the first vaccine or placebo injection. The CDR3 runs to 15 residues. The source was peripheral blood, collected in a trial of Ad26.COV2.S vaccine versus placebo. The TCR originated in a person between 18 and 65 years old who received the Ad26.COV2.S COVID-19 vaccine or a placebo. The V gene is TRBV21-1, the J gene TRBJ2-7; the D call TRBD1 from the table was never checked on the DNA. TRBV21-1 is termed a pseudogene. For the CDR3, the DNA is TGTGCCAGCAGCAAAGACAGGGGAAGCTCCTACGAGCAGTACTTC. This codes for CASSKDRGSSYEQYF.